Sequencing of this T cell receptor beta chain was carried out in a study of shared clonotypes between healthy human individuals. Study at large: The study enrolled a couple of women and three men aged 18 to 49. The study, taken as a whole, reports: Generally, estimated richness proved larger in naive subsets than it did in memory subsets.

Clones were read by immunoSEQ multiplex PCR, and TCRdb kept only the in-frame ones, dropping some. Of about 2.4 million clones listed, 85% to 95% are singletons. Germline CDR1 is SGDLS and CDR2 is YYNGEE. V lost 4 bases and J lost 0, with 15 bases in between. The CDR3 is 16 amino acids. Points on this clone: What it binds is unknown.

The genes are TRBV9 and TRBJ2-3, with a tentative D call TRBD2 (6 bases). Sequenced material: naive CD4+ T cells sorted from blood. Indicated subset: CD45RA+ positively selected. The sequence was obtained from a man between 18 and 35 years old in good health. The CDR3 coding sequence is TGTGCCAGCAGCTCACTGGGGACTGCTAGCACAGATACGCAGTATTTT. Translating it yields CASSSLGTASTDTQYF.